The source of this T cell receptor (beta chain) is a study of cytomegalovirus exposure and HLA in healthy donors. This clone appeared a few times. The repertoire was sequenced with immunoSEQ multiplex PCR; TCRdb's copy has only in-frame clones and lacks some. The sample consists of roughly 60,000 clones, about 96% of them appearing once. Sample: PBMCs. The TCR sequence derives from a woman aged 18-29 years in good health and CMV-seronegative.

CDR3 protein: CSASRGADQPQHF. The CDR3 nucleotides are TGCAGCGCCTCCCGGGGGGCAGACCAGCCCCAGCATTTT. V and J are TRBV29-1 and TRBJ1-5, with D possibly TRBD1 on 6 matching bases. The CDR3 spans 13 residues. The germline gives CDR1 SQVTM, CDR2 ANQGSEA. V was clipped by 7 bases and J by 7 bases, with 17 bases between them.